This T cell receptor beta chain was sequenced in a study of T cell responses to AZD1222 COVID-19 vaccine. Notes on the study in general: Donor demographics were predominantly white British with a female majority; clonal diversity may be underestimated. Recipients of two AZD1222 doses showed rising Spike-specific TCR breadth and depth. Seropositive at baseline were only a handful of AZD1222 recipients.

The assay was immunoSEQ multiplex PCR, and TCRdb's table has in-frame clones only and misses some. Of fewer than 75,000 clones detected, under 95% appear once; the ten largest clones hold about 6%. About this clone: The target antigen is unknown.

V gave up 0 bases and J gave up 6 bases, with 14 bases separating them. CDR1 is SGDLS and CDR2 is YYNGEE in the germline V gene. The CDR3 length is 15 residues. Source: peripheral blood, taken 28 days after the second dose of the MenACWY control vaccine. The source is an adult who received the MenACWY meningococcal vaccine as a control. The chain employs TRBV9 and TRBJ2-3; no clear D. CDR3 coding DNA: TGTGCCAGCAGCGTAGACATAGTTCATAGGGATACGCAGTATTTT. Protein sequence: CASSVDIVHRDTQYF.